This paragraph covers one TCR beta chain sequence. An input of roughly 0.45 to 1 ug of RNA was subjected to reverse transcription using random hexamers. MiXCR, applied by TCRdb to the immunoSEQ multiplex PCR reads, yields one record per CDR3 protein. The data contain some 200,000 distinct CDR3 sequences, 95% of them singletons. This record comes from a study of CD8 T cells in Susac syndrome. Input material: CD4+ T cells from PBMCs. This TCR was recovered from a human donor with Susac syndrome.

The CDR3, as DNA: TGCAGCGTTGACCCTGGTAATGGCTACACCTTC. Its protein is CSVDPGNGYTF. V is TRBV29-1 and J is TRBJ1-2; D is unclear. CDR3 length equals 11 residues. Trimming removed 3 bases at V and 6 bases at J, with 8 bases between. CDR1 is SQVTM and CDR2 is ANQGSEA in the germline V gene.